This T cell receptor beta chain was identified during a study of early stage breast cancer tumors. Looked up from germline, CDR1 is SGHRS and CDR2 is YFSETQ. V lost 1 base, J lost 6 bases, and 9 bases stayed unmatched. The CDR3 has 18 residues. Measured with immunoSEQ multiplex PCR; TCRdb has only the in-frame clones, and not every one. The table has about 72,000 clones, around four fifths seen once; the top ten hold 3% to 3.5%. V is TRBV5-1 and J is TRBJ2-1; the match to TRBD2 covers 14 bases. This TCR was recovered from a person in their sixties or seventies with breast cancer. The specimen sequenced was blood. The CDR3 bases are TGCGCCAGCAGCTTGAGCCGGACTAGCGGGGGGAATCGCAATGAGCAGTTCTTC. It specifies CASSLSRTSGGNRNEQFF.